These 27 T cell receptor beta chains share one sample of origin, sequenced in a study of shared clonotypes between healthy human individuals. The assay was immunoSEQ multiplex PCR, and TCRdb's table has in-frame clones only and misses some. The top ten hold 0.5% to 0.6% of the sample, which has over a million clones, about 80% seen once. Specimen: memory CD4+ T cells from PBMCs. Subset meaning: CD45RA-negative fraction. Receptor source: a man younger than 30 in good health. Some clones in this sample may be carry-over from other donors' samples.

The J gene is TRBJ2-7, the V gene TRBV6-5; D may match TRBD1 or TRBD2 (6 bases each). Germline CDR1 is MNHEY and CDR2 is SVGAGI. The V end was cut by 6 bases, the J end by 3 bases, with 18 bases between. The CDR3 covers 15 residues. CDR3 sequence (DNA): TGTGCCAGCAGACTCGAATTGGGGGGCTACTACGAGCAGTACTTC. Its protein product is CASRLELGGYYEQYF.

The rearrangement uses TRBV27 and TRBJ2-7, with 13 bases fitting TRBD2. CDR1 is MNHEY and CDR2 is SMNVEV in the germline V gene (reference sequence). Unmatched junction bases numbered 18, after V lost 2 bases and J lost 5 bases. The length of the CDR3 is 20 residues. The CDR3 sequence: CASSLVRTSGSMGNLDEQYF. The CDR3 bases are TGTGCCAGCAGTTTAGTAAGGACTAGCGGGAGTATGGGTAACCTGGACGAGCAGTACTTC.

On this clone itself: Other DNA sequences in the same sample also yield this CDR3. J is TRBJ2-6 and V is TRBV5-1, with no clear D. The CDR3 totals 16 residues. The germline V gene has CDR1 SGHRS and CDR2 YFSETQ. V lost 0 bases to trimming and J lost 0 bases, with 7 bases between them. The CDR3 region is CASSLDGASGANVLTF. The CDR3 DNA is TGCGCCAGCAGCTTGGATGGAGCCTCTGGGGCCAACGTCCTGACTTTC.

The chain couples TRBV5-1 to TRBJ1-2, with D hard to call. The CDR3 length is 14 residues. The V gene's germline CDR1 is SGHRS and CDR2 YFSETQ. V was shortened by 4 bases and J by 0 bases, with 10 bases between the two germline ends. CDR3 region: CASSTFNSNYGYTF. The CDR3 DNA is TGCGCCAGCAGCACCTTCAACTCTAACTATGGCTACACCTTC.

The chain recombines TRBV19 with TRBJ1-4; no definite D call. The V end was cut by 7 bases, the J end by 8 bases, with 17 bases between. The CDR3 spans 14 residues. Germline CDR1 and CDR2: LNHDA and SQIVND (reference sequence). DNA for the CDR3: TGTGCCAGTACTTCCCCAGGATTTCCCGAAAAACTGTTTTTT. It specifies CASTSPGFPEKLFF.

V usage is TRBV6-5 and J usage is TRBJ1-2; 11 nucleotides agree with TRBD1. The V gene end was trimmed by 6 bases and the J gene end by 7 bases; junction bases not matched to a gene: 4. Per the germline V gene, CDR1 is MNHEY and CDR2 is SVGAGI. The CDR3 sequence is 13 residues long. For the CDR3, the DNA is TGTGCCAGCAGGGACAGGGGGCTAGGTGGCTACACCTTC. As protein: CASRDRGLGGYTF.

This chain links TRBV5-1 with TRBJ2-2, with 12 bases fitting TRBD2. V trimming: 4 bases; J trimming: 3 bases; junction bases outside the gene matches: 4. The CDR3 extends over 16 amino acids. Germline-derived CDR1 and CDR2 are SGHRS and YFSETQ. CDR3 sequence (DNA): TGCGCCAGCAGCCCTAGCGGGAGGGTCGACACCGGGGAGCTGTTTTTT. Its translation is CASSPSGRVDTGELFF.

The chain is built from TRBV19 and TRBJ1-3; a possible D gene is TRBD1 (5 bases). This CDR3 is built from 15 residues. V lost 3 bases, J lost 4 bases, and 13 bases lay in between. Germline lookup yields CDR1 LNHDA and CDR2 SQIVND (reference sequence). The CDR3 here is CASSIPGRAGNTIYF. CDR3 sequence (DNA): TGTGCCAGTAGTATTCCGGGCAGGGCCGGAAACACCATATATTTT. The whole variable domain, remainder taken from reference TRBV19 and TRBJ1-3, is DGGITQSPKYLFRKEGQNVTLSCEQNLNHDAMYWYRQDPGQGLRLIYYSQIVNDFQKGDIAEGYSVSREKKESFPLTVTSAQKNPTAFYLCASSIPGRAGNTIYFGEGSWLTVV.

As regards this clone: Germline is not matched at one junction end, which may reflect a read error. The chain couples TRBV30 to TRBJ1-2, with D possibly TRBD1 on 5 matching bases. The CDR3 loop spans 16 amino acids. CDR1 and CDR2 (germline): GTSNPN, SVGIG (reference sequence). The CDR3 here is CAWSNSPSGEAPLFSF. The CDR3 nucleotides are TGTGCCTGGAGTAACTCCCCTTCGGGGGAAGCCCCCCTTTTTTCCTTC. The full variable domain, its missing parts supplied by reference TRBV30 and TRBJ1-2, is SQTIHQWPATLVQPVGSPLSLECTVEGTSNPNLYWYRQAAGRGLQLLFYSVGIGQISSEVPQNLSASRPQDRQFILSSKKLLLSDSGFYLCAWSNSPSGEAPLFSFGSGTRLTVV.

This clone was seen a few times. This chain connects TRBV13 to TRBJ1-3; unclear D gene. Germline V lookup: CDR1 PRHDT, CDR2 FYEKMQ (reference sequence). Trimming removed 5 bases from V and 4 bases from J, with 9 bases in between. The CDR3 covers 13 residues. The CDR3, as DNA: TGTGCCAGCAGCCTACCCCGAGGAAACACCATATATTTT. As protein: CASSLPRGNTIYF.

To note about this clone: This sample also contains other DNA sequences that code for the same CDR3. The chain is built from TRBV28 and TRBJ2-7; possible D gene TRBD2, 6 bases. The CDR3 covers 14 residues. The germline V gene encodes CDR1 MDHEN and CDR2 SYDVKM. Trimming took 5 bases from V and 0 from J, leaving 11 bases between them. The CDR3 DNA sequence: TGTGCCAGCAGTACCCCCGGGAGCTCCTACGAGCAGTACTTC. Translating gives CASSTPGSSYEQYF.

This clone showed up just a few times. This sequence joins TRBV29-1 and TRBJ1-1; D not certain. The germline V and J ends were trimmed by 3 bases and 1 base, with 9 bases remaining between them. CDR1 SQVTM and CDR2 ANQGSEA come from the germline V gene. CDR3 length: 13 residues. CDR3 loop: CSVEAQPNTEAFF. CDR3 coding DNA: TGCAGCGTTGAGGCACAGCCGAACACTGAAGCTTTCTTT.

This sequence joins TRBV28 and TRBJ2-3; 9 bases are shared with TRBD1. The germline CDR1 and CDR2 sequences are MDHEN and SYDVKM. This CDR3 has 16 residues. J gave up 1 base and V 7 bases, and 9 bases lay outside the gene matches. CDR3 sequence: CASTSTGQGRTDTQYF. The CDR3 DNA sequence: TGTGCCAGCACTTCAACGGGACAGGGTCGCACAGATACGCAGTATTTT.

J is TRBJ2-7 and V is TRBV25-1; D remains ambiguous. The V and J ends lost 6 bases and 3 bases respectively, with 6 bases between them. The CDR3 has 11 residues. The V gene's germline CDR1 is MGHDK and CDR2 SYGVNS. The CDR3 loop reads CASSQNYEQYF. The CDR3 DNA reads TGTGCCAGCAGCCAGAACTACGAGCAGTACTTC.

CDR3 in DNA: TGCGCCAGCAGCATGAGGCGCGGGGCTAGCACAGATACGCAGTATTTT. This codes for CASSMRRGASTDTQYF. The chain couples TRBV5-1 to TRBJ2-3; D perhaps matches TRBD2 (6 bases). Trimming removed 4 bases from V and 0 bases from J, with 15 bases in between. This CDR3 contains 16 residues. Per the germline V gene, CDR1 is SGHRS and CDR2 is YFSETQ.

This clone was found a few times. This chain links TRBV29-1 with TRBJ1-1; D possibly corresponds to TRBD1 (6 bases). The CDR3 contains 14 residues. Germline V gene lookup returns CDR1 SQVTM and CDR2 ANQGSEA. V was shortened by 6 bases and J by 1 base, with 15 bases between the two germline ends. CDR3 sequence (DNA): TGCAGCGTCGGGGGGGCGGGGGCGAACACTGAAGCTTTCTTT. Protein: CSVGGAGANTEAFF.

The chain joins TRBV5-1 to TRBJ2-7; maybe TRBD1 (7 bases). With 4 bases removed from V and 2 bases from J, the gap between germline ends came to 10 bases. Germline V lookup: CDR1 SGHRS, CDR2 YFSETQ. The CDR3 totals 13 residues. The CDR3 nucleotides are TGCGCCAGCAGCGCGGGACAGACCTACGAGCAGTACTTC. This sequence encodes CASSAGQTYEQYF.

The chain has TRBV30 and TRBJ2-2; D call uncertain. The CDR3 is 12 residues long. Trimming took off 0 bases at V and 12 bases at J, with 11 bases between the two ends. Looked up from germline, CDR1 is GTSNPN and CDR2 is SVGIG (reference sequence). The CDR3 nucleotides are TGTGCCTGGAGTGTAGAATGGCCGAAGCTGTTTTTT. It encodes CAWSVEWPKLFF.

Points on this clone: This sample includes further DNA sequences coding for the same CDR3. V and J are TRBV10-3 and TRBJ2-5, with TRBD2 identical over 8 bases. Germline CDR1 ENHRY, CDR2 SYGVKD. V lost 3 bases and J lost 2; bases outside the gene matches: 5. This CDR3 is 15 amino acids long. The CDR3 spells CAISDGAGVQETQYF. The CDR3 DNA follows: TGTGCCATCAGTGACGGAGCGGGAGTTCAAGAGACCCAGTACTTC.

The chain links TRBV6-1 to TRBJ2-3; D is possibly TRBD2 (5 bases). Germline V gene sequence: CDR1 MNHNS, CDR2 SASEGT. The CDR3 spans 14 residues. Trimming took off 2 bases at V and 6 bases at J, with 12 bases between the two ends. In DNA, the CDR3 is TGTGCCAGCAGTGAATGGGAGAGGGCGGATACGCAGTATTTT. Its protein product is CASSEWERADTQYF.

The chain joins TRBV28 to TRBJ2-4; TRBD2 is a possible D gene (5 bases). The CDR3 runs to 14 residues. The V end was cut by 8 bases, the J end by 7 bases, with 18 bases between. The germline V gene encodes CDR1 MDHEN and CDR2 SYDVKM. The CDR3 reads CASGSRGLGNIQYF. The CDR3 coding sequence is TGTGCCAGCGGATCCCGCGGGCTGGGGAACATTCAGTACTTC.

To note about this clone: Other DNA sequences in the same sample also yield this CDR3. The chain links TRBV5-1 to TRBJ2-1; 8 nucleotides match TRBD2. CDR1 and CDR2 (germline): SGHRS, YFSETQ. The trim removed 0 bases at V and 7 bases at J, leaving 3 bases unmatched. The CDR3 has 14 residues. Here the CDR3 reads CASSLGSGGNEQFF. The CDR3 DNA sequence: TGCGCCAGCAGCTTGGGGAGCGGGGGTAATGAGCAGTTCTTC.

The chain carries TRBV29-1 and TRBJ2-7; D is ambiguous. CDR1 is SQVTM, CDR2 ANQGSEA, per germline. The ends were cut back, 7 bases at V and 5 bases at J, with 15 bases in the middle. The CDR3 consists of 12 residues. The CDR3 protein is CSGGDFYDEQYF. The CDR3 DNA reads TGCAGCGGGGGTGATTTTTACGACGAGCAGTACTTC.

J is TRBJ1-5 and V is TRBV27; 8 bases agree with TRBD1. J was trimmed by 4 bases and V by 6 bases; bases with no gene match: 5. The CDR3 has 14 residues. Germline-derived CDR1 and CDR2 are MNHEY and SMNVEV (reference sequence). The CDR3 DNA is TGTGCCAGCAGCCTGGGACAGGAAAATCAGCCCCAGCATTTT. Its protein product is CASSLGQENQPQHF.

For the CDR3, the DNA is TGTGCCAGCAGTCGTAGCAGAACCGGGGAGCTGTTTTTT. Translated, it gives CASSRSRTGELFF. The chain has TRBV7-8 and TRBJ2-2; D unresolved. Germline V gene lookup returns CDR1 SGHVS and CDR2 FQNEAQ. The ends were cut back, 6 bases at V and 5 bases at J, with 10 bases in the middle. This CDR3 spans 13 amino acids.

The chain has TRBV5-1 and TRBJ2-1; 13 nucleotides line up with TRBD2. The CDR3 has 17 residues. Trimming took 4 bases from V and 10 from J; bases not matched to a gene: 14. Germline assignment: CDR1 SGHRS and CDR2 YFSETQ. CDR3 sequence (DNA): TGCGCCAGCAGCCAAAAGGCACCGGGACTAGCGGGATTCGAGCAGTTCTTC. This translates into CASSQKAPGLAGFEQFF.

The chain has TRBV19 and TRBJ1-1; weak D call: TRBD1 (6 bases). V shed 4 bases and J shed 1 base, with 13 bases lying between them. The length of the CDR3 is 15 residues. Germline V gene sequence: CDR1 LNHDA, CDR2 SQIVND (reference sequence). Here the CDR3 DNA reads TGTGCCAGTAGTACACTAGGGGGGACGAACACTGAAGCTTTCTTT. It is translated as CASSTLGGTNTEAFF.